This TCR beta chain was sequenced in a study of CD8+CD57+ T cells in acquired aplastic anemia. On the study more broadly: Recorded DNA amounts for sorted CD4+ and CD8+ cells had an average of approximately 3 ug.

In its sample, this clonotype was seen many times. Its antigen is not identified. TCR beta VDJ combinations and CDR3 sequences were profiled from genomic DNA. TCRdb itself ran the reads through MiXCR, one entry per CDR3 protein. The sample contains 200,000 to 250,000 distinct CDR3 sequences, roughly 50% of which appear only once. V lost 0 bases, J lost 4 bases, and 12 bases lay in between. Germline CDR1 reads MNHEY; CDR2 reads SMNVEV (reference sequence). The CDR3 covers 15 residues. Study-level findings and limits: There were fewer than 35 CD8+ CDR3 sequences that occurred in both patients and controls.

The sequenced patients had an expansion of CD8+CD57+ cells seen by flow cytometry. This clonotype was sampled from a human donor with aplastic anemia. Sequencing was carried out using sorted CD4+, CD8+, or CD8+CD57+ T cells (not recorded which) from PBMCs. This chain connects TRBV27 to TRBJ1-1; D is perhaps TRBD1 (6 bases). This chain's CDR3 is CASSLSVGGGTEAFF. CDR3 DNA sequence: TGTGCCAGCAGTTTATCAGTAGGAGGGGGCACTGAAGCTTTCTTT.